This T cell receptor beta chain was retrieved from a study of cytomegalovirus exposure and HLA in healthy donors. General study results and limits: Rarity marked most TCR sequences, yet some public TCRs occurred in many donors.

This CDR3 has 14 amino acids. The germline V gene has CDR1 SGHRS and CDR2 YFSETQ. Trimming cost V 0 bases and J 0 bases, with 5 bases left between them. Regarding this clone: The antigen remains unidentified.

A multiplex PCR was run with 60 Vbeta primers and 13 Jbeta primers. The protocol was immunoSEQ multiplex PCR, while the TCRdb copy is restricted to in-frame clones and leaves out a portion. The sample yields just over 150,000 clones, over 75% seen once. The chain has TRBV5-1 and TRBJ2-3; D is undetermined. The TCR was taken from a woman in her twenties or thirties in good health and CMV-seronegative. Sample: PBMCs. The CDR3 sequence is CASSLEPSTDTQYF. As DNA, the CDR3 is TGCGCCAGCAGCTTGGAGCCAAGCACAGATACGCAGTATTTT.